The clone carrying this T cell receptor (beta chain) was observed a few times. V was shortened by 4 bases and J by 2 bases, with 14 bases between the two germline ends. This CDR3 has 15 amino acids. The V gene's germline CDR1 is SGHDN and CDR2 FVKESK. Two negative PCRs, clearance, or symptom resolution had been documented for recovered Cohort 3 donors. The sample originates from a study of blood T cell repertoires in COVID-19. On the study more broadly: PBMCs, B-cell-depleted T cells, or T cells provided the cDNA or gDNA that made up the material.

TCRdb's table, derived via immunoSEQ multiplex PCR, lists solely in-frame clones and lacks some. The repertoire holds about 370,000 clones, more than 80% seen once, with roughly 1% in the top ten. The V call is TRBV14, the J call TRBJ1-1; tentatively, D is TRBD1 (5 bases). Sample: PBMCs or T cells enriched from blood (not recorded which). The TCR was taken from a man aged 18 to 30 who had recovered from COVID-19. CDR3 in DNA: TGTGCCAGCAGCCTTCATGGGGCTATTAACACTGAAGCTTTCTTT. The encoded protein is CASSLHGAINTEAFF.